Listed below are T cell receptor beta chains from one sample, sequenced in a study of regulatory T cells in long-lasting Graves disease. TCRdb fed the multiplex PCR reads into MiXCR, producing one record per CDR3 protein. The data show roughly 500,000 distinct CDR3 sequences, 20% to 25% seen once. Material: peripheral blood mononuclear cells (PBMCs), obtained when the disease was refractory, from a patient treated with antithyroid drugs. The receptors were sampled from a female donor with Graves disease. CDR3s include the opening cysteine and the closing phenylalanine or tryptophan. The D gene is left open where the match is weak. Not all rows give a size; the values are once, few, many and, for expanded clones, a class.

v_gene,j_gene,abundance,d_gene,CDR3aa,CDR3nt
TRBV3-1,TRBJ1-1,few,TRBD1,CASSWPGQGFPEAFF,TGTGCCAGCAGCTGGCCGGGACAGGGGTTCCCTGAAGCTTTCTTT
TRBV11-2,TRBJ1-3,-,-,CASSLYKGGNTIYF,TGTGCCAGCAGCTTATACAAGGGCGGGAACACCATATATTTT
TRBV4-1,TRBJ1-1,few,TRBD1,CASSPPRTGEAFF,TGCGCCAGCAGCCCGCCTAGGACAGGGGAAGCTTTCTTT
TRBV11-2,TRBJ2-7,many,-,CASSLLYEQYF,TGTGCCAGCAGCCTCCTCTACGAGCAGTACTTC
TRBV28,TRBJ2-7,many,TRBD2,CASSPRRLAEYEQYF,TGTGCCAGCAGTCCCAGACGGCTAGCGGAGTACGAGCAGTACTTC
TRBV12-3/TRBV12-4,TRBJ1-2,many,-,CASSLTDGYTF,TGTGCCAGCAGTTTAACTGACGGCTACACCTTC
TRBV13,TRBJ1-1,many,-,CASTGDMNTEAFF,TGTGCCAGCACGGGAGACATGAACACTGAAGCTTTCTTT
TRBV27,TRBJ2-7,many,-,CASRGGTYEQYF,TGTGCCAGCAGGGGGGGCACCTACGAGCAGTACTTC
TRBV19,TRBJ1-6,-,-,CASSILGGHQNSPLHF,TGTGCCAGTAGTATTCTCGGGGGCCATCAGAATTCACCCCTCCACTTT
TRBV28,TRBJ2-7,-,-,CASSPRVGREQYF,TGCGCCAGCAGCCCCCGCGTGGGGCGGGAGCAGTACTTC
TRBV6-1,TRBJ1-4,many,-,CASSEANEKLFF,TGTGCCAGCTCGGAGGCTAATGAAAAACTGTTTTTT
TRBV20-1,TRBJ2-5,many,TRBD1,CSAQHTLQGEKETQYF,TGCAGTGCTCAACACACCCTCCAGGGGGAAAAAGAGACCCAGTACTTC
TRBV30,TRBJ1-5,-,TRBD1,CAWSPGQGFRSNQPQHF,TGTGCCTGGAGTCCGGGACAGGGGTTTAGGAGCAATCAGCCCCAGCATTTT
TRBV20-1,TRBJ1-1,many,-,CSVRGNTEAFF,TGCAGTGTTAGGGGGAACACTGAAGCTTTCTTT
TRBV29-1,TRBJ1-2,many,-,CSVAGLAYGYTF,TGCAGCGTTGCCGGACTTGCCTATGGCTACACCTTC
TRBV15,TRBJ2-5,many,-,CATSRDPGVEETQYF,TGTGCCACCAGCAGAGACCCAGGGGTGGAAGAGACCCAGTACTTC
TRBV20-1,TRBJ2-2,many,TRBD1,CSVEDRGRTGELFF,TGCAGCGTCGAGGACAGGGGAAGGACCGGGGAGCTGTTTTTT
TRBV11-1,TRBJ2-7,-,-,CASSPAGASYEQYF,TGTGCCAGCAGCCCTGCGGGGGCATCCTACGAGCAGTACTTC
TRBV5-1,TRBJ1-3,-,-,CASSLGPNSGNTIYF,TGCGCCAGCAGCTTGGGCCCAAATTCTGGAAACACCATATATTTT
TRBV28,TRBJ1-5,many,TRBD1,CATRTGEYSNQPQHF,TGTGCCACTAGGACAGGGGAATATAGCAATCAGCCCCAGCATTTT
TRBV27,TRBJ1-5,-,-,CASSLIGAGSNQPQHF,TGTGCCAGCAGTTTAATCGGGGCAGGAAGCAATCAGCCCCAGCATTTT
TRBV20-1,TRBJ2-7,-,-,CSASLGGPSGDEQYF,TGCAGTGCTAGTTTGGGCGGCCCGTCGGGAGACGAGCAGTACTTC
TRBV6-1,TRBJ2-5,many,TRBD1,CASSFNGQGRETQYF,TGTGCCAGCAGCTTTAACGGACAGGGGCGAGAGACCCAGTACTTC
TRBV28,TRBJ2-7,many,-,CASSSPFRRMFSGKSYEQYF,TGTGCCAGCAGTTCCCCCTTCAGGCGGATGTTTAGCGGAAAATCCTACGAGCAGTACTTC
TRBV7-2,TRBJ2-5,many,-,CASSLWLQETQYF,TGTGCCAGCAGCCTGTGGCTCCAAGAGACCCAGTACTTC
TRBV14,TRBJ2-7,-,TRBD1,CASSHPRDSLEQYF,TGTGCCAGCAGCCATCCCCGGGACAGCCTCGAGCAGTACTTC
TRBV7-9,TRBJ1-1,many,-,CASSLEMDTLGFF,TGTGCCAGCAGCTTAGAGATGGACACCCTCGGTTTCTTT
TRBV24-1,TRBJ1-1,many,-,CATSPSGAPGSTEAFF,TGTGCCACCAGTCCCTCCGGGGCCCCGGGGAGCACTGAAGCTTTCTTT